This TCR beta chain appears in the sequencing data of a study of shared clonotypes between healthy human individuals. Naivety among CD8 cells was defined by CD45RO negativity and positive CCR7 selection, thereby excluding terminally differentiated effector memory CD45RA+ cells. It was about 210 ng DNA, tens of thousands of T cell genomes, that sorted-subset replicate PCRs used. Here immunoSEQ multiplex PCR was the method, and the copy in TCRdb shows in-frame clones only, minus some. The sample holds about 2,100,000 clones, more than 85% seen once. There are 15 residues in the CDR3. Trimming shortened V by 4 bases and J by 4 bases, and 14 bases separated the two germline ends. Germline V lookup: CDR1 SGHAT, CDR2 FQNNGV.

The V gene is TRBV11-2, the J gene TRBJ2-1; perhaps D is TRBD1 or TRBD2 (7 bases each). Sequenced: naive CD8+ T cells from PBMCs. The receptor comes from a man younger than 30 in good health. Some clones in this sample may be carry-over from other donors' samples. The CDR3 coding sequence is TGTGCCAGCAGCTGGGGGAGGGGGCCTTACAATGAGCAGTTCTTC. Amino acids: CASSWGRGPYNEQFF.